The present entry profiles one T cell receptor (beta chain) with its context. A junction end diverges from the germline sequence, so it may reflect a read error. All sequencing subjects had displayed CD8+CD57+ cell expansion on flow cytometry. Among the patients, all had severe acquired aplastic anemia. These data originate in a study of CD8+CD57+ T cells in acquired aplastic anemia. This CDR3 is 15 amino acids long. Germline V gene sequence: CDR1 ENHRY, CDR2 SYGVKD. Genomic DNA acted as the template from which TCR beta VDJ combination and CDR3 sequence profiling were carried out. Each CDR3 protein is one row after TCRdb ran MiXCR on the reads. The sample lists about 290,000 distinct CDR3 sequences, 56% occurring once.

The sequence came from a human donor with aplastic anemia. The sequenced material came from sorted CD4+, CD8+, or CD8+CD57+ T cells (not recorded which) from PBMCs. This chain uses TRBV10-3 with TRBJ2-3, with 10 bases that match TRBD2. Here the CDR3 DNA reads TGTGCCAGCAGTTACAGCGGGAGGGTCACAGATACGCAGTATTTT. Its translation: CASSYSGRVTDTQYF.